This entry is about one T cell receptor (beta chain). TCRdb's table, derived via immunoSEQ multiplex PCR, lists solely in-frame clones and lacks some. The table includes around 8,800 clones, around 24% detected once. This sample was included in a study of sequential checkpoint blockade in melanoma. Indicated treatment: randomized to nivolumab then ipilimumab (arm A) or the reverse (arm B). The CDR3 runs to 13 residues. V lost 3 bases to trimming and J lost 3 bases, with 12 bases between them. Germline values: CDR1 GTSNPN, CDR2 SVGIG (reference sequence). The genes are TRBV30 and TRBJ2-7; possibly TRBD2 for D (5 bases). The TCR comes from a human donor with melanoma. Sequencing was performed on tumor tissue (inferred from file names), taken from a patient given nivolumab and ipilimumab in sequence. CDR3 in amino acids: CAWSRRLIYEQYF. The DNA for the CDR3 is TGTGCCTGGAGCCGGAGGTTAATCTACGAGCAGTACTTC.